The 2 T cell receptor beta chains reported below all come from one sample, sequenced in a study of beta chain features in type 1 diabetes. For these receptors, no antigen is known. The sequenced template was cDNA made from the entire isolated RNA. Some clones are missing from TCRdb's copy, which holds only in-frame ones; the method was immunoSEQ multiplex PCR. Of roughly 400,000 clones in the sample, about 10% were seen once. Regarding the study as a whole: Type 1 diabetes patients had moderately but significantly shorter TCRB CDR3s in all four CD4+ subsets.

The sequenced material came from central memory CD4+ T cells from blood. All receptors come from a man younger than 45 with type 1 diabetes.

This clone was picked up a small number of times. The chain combines TRBV7-6 with TRBJ2-7; TRBD1 might be the D (6 bases). Trimming left V 5 bases short and J 1 base short, with 15 bases between. The CDR3 totals 15 residues. The V gene's germline CDR1 is SGHVS and CDR2 FNYEAQ. The CDR3 DNA reads as TGTGCCAGCAGCGCCCAGGGGAAAGCGTCCTACGAGCAGTACTTC. Amino acid sequence: CASSAQGKASYEQYF.

This clone has at least ten counts. The chain is built from TRBV10-3 and TRBJ2-1, with D maybe TRBD2 (6 bases). Trimming pared 7 bases from V and 5 bases from J, leaving 12 bases between. Germline V gives CDR1 ENHRY, CDR2 SYGVKD. The CDR3 is 13 residues long. The CDR3 sequence is CAITGDFNNEQFF. The DNA for the CDR3 is TGTGCCATCACGGGGGACTTTAACAATGAGCAGTTCTTC.